This TCR beta chain derives from a study of glioma-infiltrating T cells after dendritic cell vaccination. The wider study: Dendritic cell vaccine was injected intradermally three times, biweekly.

Isocitrate dehydrogenase mutation was absent in all glioblastoma patients. The immunoSEQ assay amplified TCRB CDR3 from up to 2 ug DNA. Libraries were prepared by immunoSEQ multiplex PCR; TCRdb keeps only in-frame clonotypes and omits some of them. The profile shows around 90,000 clones, roughly three quarters of them singletons. The CDR3 length is 16 residues. J gave up 3 bases and V 3 bases, and 5 bases lay outside the gene matches. Looked up from germline, CDR1 is SGDLS and CDR2 is YYNGEE. The receptor's source is a human donor with glioblastoma. Specimen: blood, collected before dendritic cell vaccination. This rearrangement joins TRBV9 to TRBJ2-7; the match to TRBD2 covers 14 bases. The CDR3 is CASSETGTSGSYEQYF. The CDR3 DNA reads as TGTGCCAGCAGCGAGACCGGGACTAGCGGGAGCTACGAGCAGTACTTC.